Following are 28 T cell receptor beta chains from one sample sequenced in a study of CD8 T cells in Susac syndrome. Random hexamers were used to reverse transcribe an amount of roughly 0.5 to 1 ug RNA. MiXCR, applied by TCRdb to the immunoSEQ multiplex PCR reads, yields one record per CDR3 protein. This table has 150,000 to 200,000 distinct CDR3 sequences, approximately 95% appearing once. Input material: CD4+ T cells from PBMCs. The receptor set was obtained from a human donor in good health.

The rearrangement uses TRBV5-1 and TRBJ2-2, with TRBD2 identical over 9 bases. Unmatched junction bases numbered 9, after V lost 5 bases and J lost 7 bases. Looked up from germline, CDR1 is SGHRS and CDR2 is YFSETQ. This CDR3 comprises 15 residues. The CDR3 nucleotides read TGCGCCAGCAGAGTCAGCGGGGGGCGAGGCGGGGAGCTGTTTTTT. It encodes CASRVSGGRGGELFF.

J is TRBJ2-1 and V is TRBV20-1; D possibly matches TRBD1 or TRBD2 (6 bases each). Trimming left V 1 base short and J 0 bases short, with 19 bases between. CDR1 and CDR2 from the germline V gene are DFQATT and SNEGSKA (reference sequence). CDR3 length: 18 residues. The DNA for the CDR3 is TGCAGTGCTAGAGGCCTAGCTGGGGGGCCTGGCTCCTACAATGAGCAGTTCTTC. Translation: CSARGLAGGPGSYNEQFF.

The J gene is TRBJ2-7, the V gene TRBV20-1, with unresolved D. The length of the CDR3 is 11 residues. The germline gives CDR1 DFQATT, CDR2 SNEGSKA (reference sequence). The ends were cut back, 2 bases at V and 6 bases at J, with 8 bases in the middle. CDR3 bases: TGCAGTGCTAGAAAGGCGAGCGAGCAGTACTTC. Translating gives CSARKASEQYF.

The gene calls are TRBV3-1 and TRBJ2-5; weak D call: TRBD1 (5 bases). Between the trimmed V and J ends, which lost 5 bases and 0 bases, there was a span of 10 bases. The CDR3 is made up of 14 amino acids. Germline CDR1 LGHDT, CDR2 YNNKEL (reference sequence). The chain's CDR3 is CASSIRVDQETQYF. CDR3 in DNA: TGTGCCAGCAGCATCAGGGTCGACCAAGAGACCCAGTACTTC.

The chain couples TRBV3-1 to TRBJ2-2; 7 bases match TRBD1. Per germline, CDR1 LGHDT and CDR2 YNNKEL (reference sequence). The CDR3 contains 17 residues. The V segment lost 5 bases and the J segment 0 bases; nucleotides outside the gene matches: 9. In DNA form, the CDR3 reads TGTGCCAGCAGCTTGGCTAGGGGGCGAACGAACACCGGGGAGCTGTTTTTT. Translated, it gives CASSLARGRTNTGELFF.

The rearrangement joins TRBV3-1 to TRBJ1-5, with D possibly being TRBD1 (5 bases). V lost 3 bases, J lost 7 bases, and 13 bases lay in between. Germline lookup yields CDR1 LGHDT and CDR2 YNNKEL (reference sequence). CDR3 size: 14 residues. The CDR3 region is CASSQGRTKQPQHF. The DNA of the CDR3 is TGTGCCAGCAGCCAGGGGAGGACAAAGCAGCCCCAGCATTTT.

This chain joins TRBV20-1 and TRBJ2-5; 9 bases are a match to TRBD1. This CDR3 contains 16 residues. J gave up 4 bases and V 3 bases, and 12 bases lay outside the gene matches. Germline loops: CDR1 DFQATT, CDR2 SNEGSKA (reference sequence). The CDR3 region is CSARVSGTGRAETQYF. Here the CDR3 DNA reads TGCAGTGCTAGGGTCTCCGGGACAGGGCGGGCAGAGACCCAGTACTTC.

The chain links TRBV19 to TRBJ2-1; weak D call: TRBD1 (6 bases). Trimming removed 5 bases from V and 3 bases from J, with 17 bases in between. CDR1 is LNHDA and CDR2 is SQIVND in the germline V gene (reference sequence). CDR3 length equals 16 residues. CDR3 in amino acids: CASSLLYQGSYNEQFF. CDR3 nucleotide sequence: TGTGCCAGTAGTCTCCTGTACCAGGGGAGCTACAATGAGCAGTTCTTC. Filled out from reference TRBV19 and TRBJ2-1, the complete variable domain reads DGGITQSPKYLFRKEGQNVTLSCEQNLNHDAMYWYRQDPGQGLRLIYYSQIVNDFQKGDIAEGYSVSREKKESFPLTVTSAQKNPTAFYLCASSLLYQGSYNEQFFGPGTRLTVL.

The chain links TRBV5-1 to TRBJ2-7; D remains ambiguous. This CDR3 is built from 13 residues. V was cut by 0 bases and J by 7 bases, with 11 bases left in between. The V gene's germline CDR1 is SGHRS and CDR2 YFSETQ. In nucleotides, the CDR3 is TGCGCCAGCAGCTTGGGTCCGTGGCTAGAGCAGTACTTC. It encodes CASSLGPWLEQYF.

The chain links TRBV7-2 to TRBJ1-1; no clear D. The V end lost 0 bases, the J end lost 0 bases, and 8 bases lay between the germline ends. CDR1 SGHTA and CDR2 FQGNSA come from the germline V gene. The CDR3 is made up of 15 amino acids. Here the CDR3 reads CASSLAASLNTEAFF. CDR3 sequence (DNA): TGTGCCAGCAGCTTAGCGGCGAGCCTGAACACTGAAGCTTTCTTT.

The J gene is TRBJ2-1, the V gene TRBV13, with 9 bases identical to TRBD2. The germline V gene encodes CDR1 PRHDT and CDR2 FYEKMQ (reference sequence). J gave up 8 bases and V 5 bases, and 10 bases lay outside the gene matches. The CDR3 loop spans 15 amino acids. CDR3: CASSPLRGGMDEQFF. CDR3 sequence (DNA): TGTGCCAGCAGCCCCCTGCGGGGGGGCATGGATGAGCAGTTCTTC.

The genes are TRBV6-2 or TRBV6-3 and TRBJ2-2; 11 nucleotides align to TRBD2. The trim removed 4 bases at V and 4 bases at J, leaving 8 bases unmatched. The CDR3 is 17 residues long. The germline V gene has CDR1 MNHEY and CDR2 SVGEGT. CDR3 DNA sequence: TGTGCCAGCAGTTTACAAAGGACTAGCGGGCGCACCGGGGAGCTGTTTTTT. Its protein is CASSLQRTSGRTGELFF.

The chain employs TRBV6-2 or TRBV6-3 and TRBJ2-3; D not resolved. CDR3 length equals 13 residues. Germline lookup yields CDR1 MNHEY and CDR2 SVGEGT. The V gene lost 0 bases and the J gene lost 9 bases, with 10 bases spanning the gap. The CDR3 spells CASSYSNAHTQYF. DNA for the CDR3: TGTGCCAGCAGTTACTCGAATGCACACACGCAGTATTTT.

The rearrangement links TRBV19 to TRBJ1-2; 7 nucleotides align to TRBD1. Germline values: CDR1 LNHDA, CDR2 SQIVND (reference sequence). V dropped 6 bases and J dropped 3; count of bases not matched to a gene: 4. The CDR3 covers 13 residues. CDR3 sequence: CASRVQGHYGYTF. In DNA, the CDR3 is TGTGCCAGTAGGGTACAGGGGCACTATGGCTACACCTTC.

The rearrangement links TRBV2 to TRBJ1-5; 7 nucleotides match TRBD1. V gave up 7 bases and J gave up 0 bases; unmatched junction bases: 12. CDR1 SNHLY and CDR2 FYNNEI come from the germline V gene. The CDR3 is made up of 17 amino acids. This CDR3 is CASTVDRARDSNQPQHF. CDR3 nucleotide sequence: TGTGCCAGCACGGTTGACAGGGCCCGTGATAGCAATCAGCCCCAGCATTTT.

In its sample, this clonotype was seen once. The chain carries TRBV7-2 and TRBJ2-3, with TRBD2 matching 8 bases. The junction had 6 bases not matched to a gene; V was cut back by 5 bases and J by 2 bases. Germline V lookup: CDR1 SGHTA, CDR2 FQGNSA. CDR3 size: 15 residues. The CDR3 region has the DNA TGTGCCAGCAGCCCGGGACTAGACTTCACAGATACGCAGTATTTT. Amino acids: CASSPGLDFTDTQYF.

The V call is TRBV6-2 or TRBV6-3, the J call TRBJ2-3; D call uncertain. Germline V gene lookup returns CDR1 MNHEY and CDR2 SVGEGT. Trimming took 2 bases from V and 8 from J, leaving 14 bases between them. CDR3 size: 14 residues. In DNA form, the CDR3 reads TGTGCCAGCAGTTACGGGTCCATGTCTGGTACGCAGTATTTT. Residues: CASSYGSMSGTQYF.

V is TRBV28 and J is TRBJ2-1; 13 bases match TRBD2. The J segment lost 10 bases and the V segment lost 5 bases, leaving 8 bases of the junction unmatched. Germline V gives CDR1 MDHEN, CDR2 SYDVKM. CDR3 length equals 15 residues. The chain's CDR3 is CASSLTSGGPKEQFF. The CDR3 DNA sequence: TGTGCCAGCAGTCTGACTAGCGGGGGGCCCAAGGAGCAGTTCTTC.

The gene calls are TRBV12-3 or TRBV12-4 and TRBJ1-2, with D possibly matching TRBD1 (5 bases). This CDR3 region has 13 residues. V lost 1 base and J 5 bases, leaving 8 bases between the germline ends. The CDR3 is CASSLDRLYGYTF. CDR3 nucleotides: TGTGCCAGCAGTTTAGACAGGCTTTATGGCTACACCTTC.

The chain recombines TRBV27 with TRBJ2-7; D gene unclear. Trimming removed 3 bases at V and 7 bases at J, with 10 bases between. In germline, CDR1 is MNHEY, CDR2 SMNVEV (reference sequence). CDR3 length: 12 residues. CDR3: CASSFSGGEQYF. CDR3 in DNA: TGTGCCAGCAGTTTTTCGGGTGGGGAGCAGTACTTC.

The chain employs TRBV7-2 and TRBJ2-5; TRBD1 is a possible D gene (5 bases). Germline CDR1 and CDR2: SGHTA and FQGNSA. CDR3 length: 15 amino acids. V lost 3 bases and J lost 0, with 11 bases in between. The CDR3 bases are TGTGCCAGCAGCTTCCAGCAGGGTCACCAAGAGACCCAGTACTTC. It codes for CASSFQQGHQETQYF.

The genes are TRBV6-5 and TRBJ2-7; D not certain. This CDR3 contains 15 residues. Per the germline V gene, CDR1 is MNHEY and CDR2 is SVGAGI. V shed 0 bases and J shed 0 bases, with 9 bases lying between them. CDR3 bases: TGTGCCAGCAGTTACTCGTTCAGTAGCTCCTACGAGCAGTACTTC. This encodes CASSYSFSSSYEQYF.

This rearrangement joins TRBV7-2 to TRBJ2-7; TRBD1 or TRBD2 may be the D gene (5 bases each). This CDR3 region has 14 residues. Germline loops: CDR1 SGHTA, CDR2 FQGNSA. Trimming pared 5 bases from V and 2 bases from J, leaving 13 bases between. The DNA for the CDR3 is TGTGCCAGCAGCCCCAAGGGGACGCCCTACGAGCAGTACTTC. Translating gives CASSPKGTPYEQYF.

This rearrangement joins TRBV6-5 to TRBJ2-1; 7 bases agree with TRBD1. The CDR3 runs 14 residues. Germline lookup yields CDR1 MNHEY and CDR2 SVGAGI. The V and J ends lost 0 bases and 7 bases, in that order; junction bases with no gene match: 3. This CDR3 is CASSYSTGWNEQFF. CDR3 bases: TGTGCCAGCAGTTACTCGACAGGGTGGAATGAGCAGTTCTTC.

This clonotype appeared a single time. The DNA of the CDR3 is TGTGCCAGCAGCTTGGGGGGACAGGGGGAAGGTGGCTACACCTTC. It translates to CASSLGGQGEGGYTF. The V call is TRBV7-2, the J call TRBJ1-2; 11 nucleotides agree with TRBD1. Germline CDR1 reads SGHTA; CDR2 reads FQGNSA. The CDR3 is 15 residues long. V trimming: 3 bases; J trimming: 7 bases; junction bases outside the gene matches: 7.

Comment on this clonotype: Relative to the germline gene, one junction end is altered; a read error may explain this. This rearrangement joins TRBV20-1 to TRBJ1-3; D is perhaps TRBD1 (5 bases). Germline V lookup: CDR1 DFQATT, CDR2 SNEGSKA (reference sequence). CDR3 size: 16 residues. The CDR3 is CSAIGVGQSSENTIYF. In nucleotides, the CDR3 is TGCAGTGCCATAGGGGTTGGGCAGAGCTCTGAAAACACCATATATTTT.

The V call is TRBV9, the J call TRBJ2-1; D ambiguous. The V and J ends lost 1 base and 8 bases respectively, with 13 bases between them. CDR1 and CDR2 (germline): SGDLS, YYNGEE. This CDR3 region has 14 residues. The CDR3 DNA reads TGTGCCAGCAGCGTAAGGACCACAACCCATGAGCAGTTCTTC. Residues: CASSVRTTTHEQFF.

The chain is built from TRBV2 and TRBJ2-2; 8 nucleotides align to TRBD1. Per the germline V gene, CDR1 is SNHLY and CDR2 is FYNNEI. The junction had 17 bases not matched to a gene; V was cut back by 2 bases and J by 6 bases. CDR3 length equals 19 residues. The chain's CDR3 is CASSERFPGQGIMSGELFF. The CDR3 bases are TGTGCCAGCAGTGAAAGATTCCCCGGACAGGGTATTATGTCCGGGGAGCTGTTTTTT.